The 13 T cell receptor beta chains below all came from one sample that was sequenced in a study of metastatic and nonmetastatic thyroid tumors. Thyroid surgery was performed in patients who had received no treatment beforehand. From the PCR reads, TCRdb re-called clones with MiXCR. In the table there are approximately 17,000 clones, about 25% of which are singletons. Specimen: adjacent normal tissue. Every receptor here comes from a female donor with papillary thyroid cancer or a benign thyroid nodule (not recorded which). Some clones in this sample may be carry-over from other donors' samples.

J is TRBJ2-7 and V is TRBV11-2, with TRBD2 matching 13 bases. This CDR3 contains 16 residues. V shed 0 bases and J 5 bases; nucleotides not matched to a gene: 4. Germline V CDR1 and CDR2: SGHAT, FQNNGV. The CDR3 loop reads CASSLEPGLAGNEQYF. CDR3 nucleotides: TGTGCCAGCAGCTTAGAACCGGGACTAGCGGGGAACGAGCAGTACTTC.

This clone was seen more than once but under ten times. The chain combines TRBV6-1 with TRBJ1-6; 8 nucleotides align to TRBD1. Germline values: CDR1 MNHNS, CDR2 SASEGT. This CDR3 contains 17 residues. Germline trimming cut 4 bases from V and 6 bases from J; bases unmatched to any gene: 11. The CDR3 protein is CASSVQAGGPFNSPLHF. Written as DNA, the CDR3 is TGTGCCAGCAGTGTACAAGCAGGGGGCCCCTTTAATTCACCCCTCCACTTT.

This sequence joins TRBV7-6 and TRBJ2-5; tentatively, D is TRBD1 (7 bases). In germline, CDR1 is SGHVS, CDR2 FNYEAQ. Trimming took off 5 bases at V and 5 bases at J, with 15 bases between the two ends. This CDR3 comprises 14 residues. The CDR3 nucleotides read TGTGCCAGCAGCAGTACAGGGGCGGGGGAGACCCAGTACTTC. Protein sequence: CASSSTGAGETQYF.

Concerning this clone itself: Compared with germline, one end of the junction differs, possibly owing to a read error. The same CDR3 can be traced to other DNA sequences in this sample. The chain couples TRBV20-1 to TRBJ2-3; 9 bases align to TRBD1. The CDR3 consists of 16 residues. Per the germline V gene, CDR1 is DFQATT and CDR2 is SNEGSKA (reference sequence). For the CDR3, the DNA is TGCAGTGCAAACGAACAGGGGGCTGGTCGTCCAGATACACAGTATTTT. It specifies CSANEQGAGRPDTQYF.

This chain links TRBV11-2 with TRBJ2-3, with D perhaps TRBD1 (6 bases). V was clipped by 4 bases and J by 5 bases, with 10 bases between them. The CDR3 has 13 amino acids. Germline CDR1 SGHAT, CDR2 FQNNGV. The CDR3 loop reads CASSWAGVDTQYF. The CDR3, as DNA: TGTGCCAGCAGCTGGGCAGGGGTAGATACGCAGTATTTT.

This clone was observed once. A read error may be the cause here, since a much bigger clone is one base away. Other DNA variants within this sample encode the same CDR3. This chain links TRBV13 with TRBJ1-2, with 7 bases matching TRBD1. The CDR3 totals 18 residues. The germline V gene has CDR1 PRHDT and CDR2 FYEKMQ (reference sequence). The CDR3 region has the DNA TGTGCCAGCAGCTCAAGAGGACCTAAAGAGGGGGCTTACTATGGCTATACCTTC. Its protein product is CASSSRGPKEGAYYGYTF.

This clone is judged medium-sized. The chain links TRBV27 to TRBJ2-7; the match to TRBD2 covers 11 bases. The CDR3 spans 16 residues. Germline CDR1 MNHEY, CDR2 SMNVEV (reference sequence). Losses at the gene ends were 2 bases for V and 4 bases for J; bases not matched to a gene: 7. The CDR3 spells CASSLSRLAGGYEQYF. The CDR3 nucleotides read TGTGCCAGCAGTTTAAGTAGGCTAGCGGGAGGATACGAGCAGTACTTC.

V and J are TRBV20-1 and TRBJ1-1; a possible D gene is TRBD1 (6 bases). This CDR3 contains 13 residues. Germline V gene sequence: CDR1 DFQATT, CDR2 SNEGSKA (reference sequence). Deletions cut 3 bases from V and 4 bases from J, with 12 bases between. The CDR3 spells CSARGGGSTEAFF. CDR3 nucleotides: TGCAGTGCTAGGGGAGGGGGGAGCACTGAAGCTTTCTTT.

This clone was picked up a small number of times. This rearrangement joins TRBV20-1 to TRBJ1-1, with D perhaps TRBD1 (5 bases). The V and J ends lost 0 bases and 10 bases respectively, with 12 bases between them. From germline, CDR1 is DFQATT and CDR2 SNEGSKA (reference sequence). The CDR3 has 12 amino acids. The CDR3 DNA reads TGCAGTGCTAGAGATGGGGGGAACGGAGCTTTCTTT. Translating it yields CSARDGGNGAFF.

The V call is TRBV12-5, the J call TRBJ2-2; 11 bases match TRBD2. V shed 6 bases and J 5 bases; nucleotides not matched to a gene: 8. CDR3 length: 16 residues. Germline assignment: CDR1 LGHNT and CDR2 FRNRAP. CDR3 protein: CASGQGTSGSTGELFF. As DNA, the CDR3 is TGTGCTAGTGGCCAAGGGACTAGCGGATCTACCGGGGAGCTGTTTTTT.

V gene TRBV5-1 combines with J gene TRBJ2-2; a possible D gene is TRBD2 (6 bases). The germline V gene encodes CDR1 SGHRS and CDR2 YFSETQ. V lost 5 bases and J lost 1, with 9 bases in between. The CDR3 covers 14 residues. As DNA, the CDR3 is TGCGCCAGCAGTTCGGGGGTGAACACCGGGGAGCTGTTTTTT. Translation gives CASSSGVNTGELFF.

The rearrangement joins TRBV20-1 to TRBJ2-5, with TRBD1 as a possible D gene (6 bases). V lost 2 bases and J lost 0, with 13 bases in between. The CDR3 has 15 residues. Germline values: CDR1 DFQATT, CDR2 SNEGSKA (reference sequence). DNA of the CDR3: TGCAGTGCTAGACGCTTGGACAGACACCAAGAGACCCAGTACTTC. Its protein is CSARRLDRHQETQYF.

This clone was seen a handful of times. The chain employs TRBV19 and TRBJ2-6; TRBD1 might be the D (6 bases). CDR1 LNHDA and CDR2 SQIVND come from the germline V gene (reference sequence). The CDR3 loop spans 15 amino acids. The V gene lost 6 bases and the J gene lost 2 bases, with 11 bases spanning the gap. The CDR3 is CASSKGQTGANVLTF. CDR3 coding DNA: TGTGCCAGTAGCAAGGGACAAACTGGGGCCAACGTCCTGACTTTC.